This TCR beta chain comes out of a study of T cell responses to AZD1222 COVID-19 vaccine. Profiling relied on immunoSEQ multiplex PCR, and the TCRdb table lists in-frame clones only, not all of them. The sample includes 75,000 to 90,000 clones, 85% to 95% seen only once; the top ten take about 30%. Second-dose timings of about 4 or about 12 weeks were pooled. On this clone itself: As yet, its antigen is unknown.

CDR1 is MNHEY and CDR2 is SVGAGI in the germline V gene. The CDR3 sequence is 15 residues long. V gave up 4 bases and J gave up 9 bases, with 21 bases separating them. Study findings and constraints: Elevations in Spike-specific TCR breadth and depth followed administration of two AZD1222 doses.

The sample consisted of peripheral blood, taken 28 days after the second AZD1222 dose. The chain recombines TRBV6-5 with TRBJ2-5; the D gene could be TRBD1 or TRBD2 (5 bases each). The receptor was derived from an adult who received the AZD1222 COVID-19 vaccine. The DNA of the CDR3 is TGTGCCAGCAGTTGGGACGCCTCCCCTCCGGGGCCCCAGTACTTC. Translating it yields CASSWDASPPGPQYF.